This TCR beta chain appears in the sequencing data of a study of cytomegalovirus exposure and HLA in healthy donors. Whole-study results and caveats: A cluster of highly shared sequence variants was likely a sequencing artifact.

With V trimmed by 6 bases and J by 0 bases, 11 bases remained unmatched. Germline assignment: CDR1 KGHSH and CDR2 LQKENI. The length of the CDR3 is 17 residues. Remarks on this clone: Its antigen is as yet unknown.

13 Jbeta primers and 60 Vbeta primers were used for the PCR. Here immunoSEQ multiplex PCR was the method, and the copy in TCRdb shows in-frame clones only, minus some. Found here are around 130,000 clones, approximately 8% of them singletons; the top ten hold 6% to 7.5%. The clonotype was recovered from a woman aged 40 to 50 in good health and CMV-seropositive. The rearrangement uses TRBV18 and TRBJ1-3, with TRBD1 matching 7 bases. The sequenced sample consisted of PBMCs. The CDR3 sequence: CASSRDRAGFSGNTIYF. The CDR3 region has the DNA TGTGCCAGCTCCCGCGACAGGGCGGGTTTCTCTGGAAACACCATATATTTT.